This section outlines one T cell receptor (beta chain) sequence together with its context. This clone showed up many times. What this receptor recognizes is not known. No qualities accompany the bases; no much larger clone lies one base away. The library was generated by PCR. Sequencing relied on an Illumina HiSeq 4000. High-throughput sequencing was used to profile the TCR beta-chain CDR3 region of each patient. The source study handled its data this way. A classifier to discriminate distant-metastatic papillary thyroid cancer patients was built from CDR3 differences across clinicopathological groups. To measure repertoire diversity the researchers used the Shannon index, while the Morisita-Horn index served to gauge how similar the tumor and blood repertoires were. TCRdb itself trimmed the public reads at Q25 with fastp, ran MiXCR and retained productive beta chains. TCRdb, not the original authors, processed these V and J calls. This sample is represented by about 93,000 clones; over 9.5% of them were singletons. The ten largest clones capture roughly 12% of the sample.

The sample originates from a study of metastatic and nonmetastatic thyroid tumors (dated by TCRdb to 2020 to 2022). Some background on the complete study: The researchers compared repertoires between peripheral blood samples and tumor or nodule tissue samples from patients with malignant or benign thyroid disease.

No treatment had been received by any patient before thyroid surgery. The study retrospectively analysed patient clinical samples collected from the early 2010s to the late 2010s using T-cell receptor beta sequencing. On the study overall, not on this receptor specifically: TCR beta diversity was reported as significantly higher in malignant tumors than in benign nodules, in both blood and tumor samples.

CDR1 is given as SGHRS and CDR2 as YFSETQ, both from the germline V gene. The junction shows trimming of 0 bases on V and 0 bases on J, plus 12 bases between the germline ends. The CDR3 runs 17 residues from the cysteine to the phenylalanine. Just the 51-base CDR3 DNA is kept, in frame starting at base 1. The receptor chain draws on TRBV5-1 and TRBJ1-4; TRBD1 is a weak D gene call, 5 bases matching. The sample comprised blood. This TCR was recovered from a female donor with papillary thyroid cancer or a benign thyroid nodule (not recorded which). Some clones in this sample may be carry-over from other donors' samples. In nucleotides, the sequence is TGCGCCAGCAGCTTGGGAGGGGCAGGACCAACTAATGAAAAACTGTTTTTT. It codes for CASSLGGAGPTNEKLFF.